The TCR beta chain described here comes from a study of T-cell memory formation after mild COVID-19. TCRdb re-called the 5' RACE reads with MiXCR, one entry per CDR3 protein. This table has roughly 300,000 distinct CDR3 sequences, roughly 13% appearing once. This clonotype was counted many times. The sequenced material came from PBMCs or a T cell subset sorted from them (not recorded which). The receptor was derived from a man younger than 35 who had mild COVID-19 (a few samples of this study predate the infection). Cell type and time point are not known.

CDR3 in DNA: TGTGCCGTTGCGAGGGGTGCAGCTAACTATGGCTACACCTTC. This encodes CAVARGAANYGYTF. This chain connects TRBV6-5 to TRBJ1-2; a possible D gene is TRBD1 (5 bases). The CDR3 has 14 residues. The germline gives CDR1 MNHEY, CDR2 SVGAGI. Trimming shortened V by 11 bases and J by 0 bases, and 16 bases separated the two germline ends.